These 10 T cell receptor beta chains share one sample of origin, sequenced in a study of shared clonotypes between healthy human individuals. Naive CD8 cells lacked CD45RO and underwent positive selection for CCR7, leaving out terminally differentiated effector memory CD45RA+ cells. Using immunoSEQ multiplex PCR, the repertoire was profiled, and TCRdb retains in-frame clones only, with some absent. The table has some 2 million clones, about 95% seen once. Input material: naive CD8+ T cells sorted from blood. These receptors originate from a man aged 18 to 30 in good health.

This clone was observed once. The V and J genes are TRBV4-1 and TRBJ2-3; 9 bases line up with TRBD2. The CDR3 consists of 17 residues. V was pared by 0 bases and J by 5 bases, with 9 bases of the junction left unmatched. Germline-derived CDR1 and CDR2 are MGHRA and YSYEKL. DNA for the CDR3: TGCGCCAGCAGCCAAGATGCCCCTAGCGGGGTGGAAGATACGCAGTATTTT. It codes for CASSQDAPSGVEDTQYF.

The chain combines TRBV19 with TRBJ2-5, with D perhaps matching TRBD2 (5 bases). Per germline, CDR1 LNHDA and CDR2 SQIVND (reference sequence). V lost 5 bases, J lost 5 bases, and 12 bases lay in between. CDR3 size: 13 residues. CDR3 in amino acids: CASSFQEAETQYF. The DNA for the CDR3 is TGTGCCAGTAGTTTCCAGGAGGCGGAGACCCAGTACTTC.

The rearrangement links TRBV28 to TRBJ2-6; D uncertain. V gave up 5 bases and J gave up 3 bases, with 11 bases separating them. The V gene's germline CDR1 is MDHEN and CDR2 SYDVKM. The CDR3 contains 15 residues. The CDR3 nucleotides read TGTGCCAGCAGTCCCCCGGGTGGTGGGGCCAACGTCCTGACTTTC. Protein product: CASSPPGGGANVLTF. Variable domain in full (rest from reference TRBV28 and TRBJ2-6): DVKVTQSSRYLVKRTGEKVFLECVQDMDHENMFWYRQDPGLGLRLIYFSYDVKMKEKGDIPEGYSVSREKKERFSLILESASTNQTSMYLCASSPPGGGANVLTFGAGSRLTVL.

This sequence joins TRBV6-5 and TRBJ2-2; D perhaps matches TRBD1 (6 bases). V was clipped by 0 bases and J by 3 bases, with 11 bases between them. The germline V gene has CDR1 MNHEY and CDR2 SVGAGI. This CDR3 has 16 residues. CDR3 sequence reads: CASSYSGHADTGELFF. CDR3 nucleotide sequence: TGTGCCAGCAGTTACTCGGGACACGCGGACACCGGGGAGCTGTTTTTT.

The gene calls are TRBV19 and TRBJ1-6, with a weak D call TRBD1 (5 bases). V lost 10 bases and J 8 bases, leaving 12 bases between the germline ends. Germline CDR1 reads LNHDA; CDR2 reads SQIVND (reference sequence). The CDR3 runs to 12 residues. The CDR3 reads CATRGPDSPLHF. For the CDR3, the DNA is TGTGCCACTAGGGGCCCGGATTCACCCCTCCACTTT. Based on the CDR3 plus reference TRBV19 and TRBJ1-6, the full variable domain is DGGITQSPKYLFRKEGQNVTLSCEQNLNHDAMYWYRQDPGQGLRLIYYSQIVNDFQKGDIAEGYSVSREKKESFPLTVTSAQKNPTAFYLCATRGPDSPLHFGNGTRLTVT.

V is TRBV5-6 and J is TRBJ2-2; D is unresolved. The CDR3 extends over 14 amino acids. The germline gives CDR1 SGHDT, CDR2 YYEEEE. Trimming took 0 bases from V and 2 from J, leaving 5 bases between them. CDR3 sequence (DNA): TGTGCCAGCAGCTTGGACATAAACACCGGGGAGCTGTTTTTT. It encodes CASSLDINTGELFF.

The rearrangement uses TRBV7-9 and TRBJ2-7; unclear D gene. This CDR3 has 12 residues. V shed 1 base and J shed 5 bases, with 6 bases lying between them. CDR1 is SEHNR and CDR2 is FQNEAQ in the germline V gene (reference sequence). In DNA form, the CDR3 reads TGTGCCAGCAGCTTAGTAACCCACGAGCAGTACTTC. Amino acid sequence: CASSLVTHEQYF. The full variable domain, completed using reference TRBV7-9 and TRBJ2-7, is DTGVSQNPRHKITKRGQNVTFRCDPISEHNRLYWYRQTLGQGPEFLTYFQNEAQLEKSRLLSDRFSAERPKGSFSTLEIQRTEQGDSAMYLCASSLVTHEQYFGPGTRLTVT.

The chain is built from TRBV5-1 and TRBJ2-6; 16 nucleotides align to TRBD2. CDR1 SGHRS and CDR2 YFSETQ come from the germline V gene. This CDR3 has 17 residues. J was trimmed by 4 bases and V by 9 bases; bases with no gene match: 7. The CDR3, as DNA: TGCGCCATCCCGGGACTAGCGGGAGGGGGAGGGGCCAACGTCCTGACTTTC. Translation gives CAIPGLAGGGGANVLTF.

The rearrangement uses TRBV28 and TRBJ2-7; 7 nucleotides align to TRBD1. The CDR3 loop spans 14 amino acids. Per the germline V gene, CDR1 is MDHEN and CDR2 is SYDVKM. V shed 8 bases, J shed 2 bases, and the junction held 9 bases outside the gene matches. CDR3 in DNA: TGTGCCAGCGGGGTAGGGACAGACGCCTACGAGCAGTACTTC. It yields the protein CASGVGTDAYEQYF.

This chain links TRBV19 with TRBJ2-6; no clear D gene. The CDR3 has 12 amino acids. The V gene's germline CDR1 is LNHDA and CDR2 SQIVND (reference sequence). V dropped 10 bases and J dropped 0 bases, with 4 bases sitting between them. For the CDR3, the DNA is TGTGCCACCTCCTCTGGGGCCAACGTCCTGACTTTC. Translated, it gives CATSSGANVLTF.